Listed below are T cell receptor beta chains from one sample, sequenced in a study of technical replicates of blood from several donors. This table comes from immunoSEQ multiplex PCR, and its TCRdb copy is limited to in-frame clones, with some not included. The sample has more than 95,000 clones, 95% seen once. Specimen: T cells isolated from PBMCs. These receptors were taken from a human donor in good health. CDR3s include the opening cysteine and the closing phenylalanine or tryptophan.

V	J	CDR3
TRBV7-9	TRBJ1-2	CASSFPGQGPSNYGYTF
TRBV4-1	TRBJ1-3	CASSQQGDSVTGNTIYF
TRBV4-2	TRBJ2-7	CASSPLAGKSYEQYF
TRBV5-6	TRBJ2-3	CASSRTSGITDTQYF
TRBV7-6	TRBJ2-7	CASSLGGTGGYEQYF
TRBV18	TRBJ2-1	CASSPPSAGGSYNEQFF
TRBV5-8	TRBJ1-1	CASSTLGDRGGSTEAFF
TRBV19	TRBJ2-7	CASSSWTSGSFNEQYF
TRBV14	TRBJ1-2	CASSQSAYGYTF
TRBV18	TRBJ2-5	CASSPLGSTSQETQYF
TRBV4-2	TRBJ2-1	CASSQDPTSGRYHLSSYNEQFF
TRBV10-3	TRBJ2-7	CAISETTQAYEQYF
TRBV19	TRBJ1-2	CASSHSQGYGYTF
TRBV27	TRBJ1-6	CASSLSVFEWREGNNSPLHF
TRBV5-1	TRBJ1-2	CASSLVRGSYGYTF
TRBV6-6	TRBJ1-2	CASSPWDKANYGYTF
TRBV7-8	TRBJ2-7	CASSLAGPEQYF
TRBV5-1	TRBJ2-2	CASSFSLAGASGELFF
TRBV4-1	TRBJ2-3	CASSMRGQSNTDTQYF
TRBV28	TRBJ2-1	CASSFGTYNEQFF